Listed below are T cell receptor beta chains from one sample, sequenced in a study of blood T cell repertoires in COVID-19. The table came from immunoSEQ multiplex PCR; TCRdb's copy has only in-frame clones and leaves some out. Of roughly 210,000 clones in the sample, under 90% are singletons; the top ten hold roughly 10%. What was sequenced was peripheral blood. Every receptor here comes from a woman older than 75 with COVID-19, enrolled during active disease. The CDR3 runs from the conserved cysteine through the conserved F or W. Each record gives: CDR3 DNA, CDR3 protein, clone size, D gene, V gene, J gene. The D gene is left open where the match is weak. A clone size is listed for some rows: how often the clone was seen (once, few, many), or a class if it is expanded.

CDR3nt: TGTGCCACCAGTGAGGCGGGGTCCGACTCTGGAAACACCATATATTTT
CDR3aa: CATSEAGSDSGNTIYF
abundance: .
d_gene: .
v_gene: TRBV24-1
j_gene: TRBJ1-3

CDR3nt: TGCGCCAGCAGCGATCAGGGGGCAAACACTGAAGCTTTCTTT
CDR3aa: CASSDQGANTEAFF
abundance: few
d_gene: TRBD1
v_gene: TRBV5-1
j_gene: TRBJ1-1

CDR3nt: TGTGCCAGCAGCAGACAGCGGGGGGGCGGAGAGACCCAGTACTTC
CDR3aa: CASSRQRGGGETQYF
abundance: .
d_gene: TRBD2
v_gene: TRBV6-2/TRBV6-3
j_gene: TRBJ2-5

CDR3nt: TGTGCCAGTGGGGAAGCGGGGGGGCTTGTGGCCAAAAACATTCAGTACTTC
CDR3aa: CASGEAGGLVAKNIQYF
abundance: .
d_gene: TRBD2
v_gene: TRBV19
j_gene: TRBJ2-4

CDR3nt: TGTGCCAGCAGCCGAGCCACAGGGTTAGGGCAGCCCCAGCATTTT
CDR3aa: CASSRATGLGQPQHF
abundance: .
d_gene: .
v_gene: TRBV3-1/TRBV3-2
j_gene: TRBJ1-5

CDR3nt: TGTGCCAGCAGCCGACCGGGACAAGGGACCCAGTACTTC
CDR3aa: CASSRPGQGTQYF
abundance: .
d_gene: .
v_gene: TRBV27
j_gene: TRBJ2-5

CDR3nt: TGTGCCACCAGTGGACAGGGGTCAGGCACCACTGAAGCTTTCTTT
CDR3aa: CATSGQGSGTTEAFF
abundance: .
d_gene: TRBD1
v_gene: TRBV24-1
j_gene: TRBJ1-1

CDR3nt: TGTGCCAGCAGCTTAGAGGGGGGGGCGAACGCTTTCTTT
CDR3aa: CASSLEGGANAFF
abundance: many
d_gene: .
v_gene: TRBV7-8
j_gene: TRBJ1-1

CDR3nt: TGTGCCAGCTCCCCCGGCGGGCCCCCCTACGAGCAGTACTTC
CDR3aa: CASSPGGPPYEQYF
abundance: .
d_gene: .
v_gene: TRBV6-6
j_gene: TRBJ2-7

CDR3nt: TGTGCCAGTAGTTTAGCCTTGAACACTGAAGCTTTCTTT
CDR3aa: CASSLALNTEAFF
abundance: few
d_gene: .
v_gene: TRBV19
j_gene: TRBJ1-1

CDR3nt: TGTGCCAGCAGCTCGGGACAGTATAATTCACCCCTCCACTTT
CDR3aa: CASSSGQYNSPLHF
abundance: .
d_gene: TRBD1
v_gene: TRBV7-2
j_gene: TRBJ1-6

CDR3nt: TGTGCCACCTCCGCAGGGGGTTTGAACACTGAAGCTTTCTTT
CDR3aa: CATSAGGLNTEAFF
abundance: .
d_gene: TRBD1
v_gene: TRBV24-1
j_gene: TRBJ1-1

CDR3nt: TGTGCCAGCAGCGTCCGGGACACCCGGCTAGCTGAAGCTTTCTTT
CDR3aa: CASSVRDTRLAEAFF
abundance: .
d_gene: .
v_gene: TRBV5-4
j_gene: TRBJ1-1

CDR3nt: TGTGCCAGCTTTCAAGACACTTTTGAAGCTTTCTTT
CDR3aa: CASFQDTFEAFF
abundance: .
d_gene: .
v_gene: TRBV28
j_gene: TRBJ1-1

CDR3nt: TGTGCCAGCACTGCAAGGGGCGGCTATGGCTACACCTTC
CDR3aa: CASTARGGYGYTF
abundance: .
d_gene: .
v_gene: TRBV6-5
j_gene: TRBJ1-2

CDR3nt: TGTGCCAGCTCACAGGGGACAGGGGTGAATTCACCCCTCCACTTT
CDR3aa: CASSQGTGVNSPLHF
abundance: once
d_gene: TRBD1
v_gene: TRBV18
j_gene: TRBJ1-6

CDR3nt: TGTGCCAGCAGCCCCGGCCCGGGGGGCTACACCTTC
CDR3aa: CASSPGPGGYTF
abundance: .
d_gene: .
v_gene: TRBV7-9
j_gene: TRBJ1-2

CDR3nt: TGTGCCAGCAGAGCTACAGGGAACGCTTTCTTT
CDR3aa: CASRATGNAFF
abundance: .
d_gene: .
v_gene: TRBV6-5
j_gene: TRBJ1-1

CDR3nt: TGTGCCAGCGGCCTACTAGCGGGGTCCACAGATACGCAGTATTTT
CDR3aa: CASGLLAGSTDTQYF
abundance: .
d_gene: TRBD2
v_gene: TRBV27
j_gene: TRBJ2-3

CDR3nt: TGTGCCAGCAGCTTGGGTGGGGGCGTTGGGGCAGGGACCCAGTACTTC
CDR3aa: CASSLGGGVGAGTQYF
abundance: .
d_gene: .
v_gene: TRBV5-6
j_gene: TRBJ2-5

CDR3nt: TGTGCCAGCAGCCTCGGGGGGACAGGGGCTAACTATGGCTACACCTTC
CDR3aa: CASSLGGTGANYGYTF
abundance: once
d_gene: TRBD1
v_gene: TRBV5-8
j_gene: TRBJ1-2

CDR3nt: TGCGCCAGCAGCTCGGGACAGCGATATTCACCCCTCCACTTT
CDR3aa: CASSSGQRYSPLHF
abundance: .
d_gene: TRBD1
v_gene: TRBV5-1
j_gene: TRBJ1-6

CDR3nt: TGTGCCAGCAGCCTACGGGAAAACACCATATATTTT
CDR3aa: CASSLRENTIYF
abundance: few
d_gene: .
v_gene: TRBV11-2
j_gene: TRBJ1-3

CDR3nt: TGCAGCGTTACAACAGGGGGAGAGACCCAGTACTTC
CDR3aa: CSVTTGGETQYF
abundance: .
d_gene: TRBD1
v_gene: TRBV29-1
j_gene: TRBJ2-5

CDR3nt: TGTGCCAGCAGTCAGGGCGTGGGGCGGGATCGTGAGCAGTTCTTC
CDR3aa: CASSQGVGRDREQFF
abundance: .
d_gene: .
v_gene: TRBV25-1
j_gene: TRBJ2-1

CDR3nt: TGCAGCGTTGGTGGGACAGCGGTTGAAGCTTTCTTT
CDR3aa: CSVGGTAVEAFF
abundance: .
d_gene: TRBD1
v_gene: TRBV29-1
j_gene: TRBJ1-1

CDR3nt: TGTGCCAGCAGCCAGACAGTCTACAATGAGCAGTTCTTC
CDR3aa: CASSQTVYNEQFF
abundance: .
d_gene: .
v_gene: TRBV7-2
j_gene: TRBJ2-1

CDR3nt: TGTGCCAGCAGCTTAGAATCTCAAAGCGACTACACCTTC
CDR3aa: CASSLESQSDYTF
abundance: .
d_gene: .
v_gene: TRBV7-9
j_gene: TRBJ1-2

CDR3nt: TGTGCCAGTAGTATGGGGACAACGCGAAACACCATATATTTT
CDR3aa: CASSMGTTRNTIYF
abundance: .
d_gene: .
v_gene: TRBV19
j_gene: TRBJ1-3

CDR3nt: TGTGCCAGCAGCCCGGATCGGGACAGGACCTACGAGCAGTACTTC
CDR3aa: CASSPDRDRTYEQYF
abundance: .
d_gene: TRBD1
v_gene: TRBV5-4
j_gene: TRBJ2-7